What follows describes a single T cell receptor (beta chain). Sequenced by immunoSEQ multiplex PCR; TCRdb stores in-frame clones only, minus some. The table includes 380,000 or so clones, 86% detected once. This record comes from a study of Ad26.COV2.S vaccination and SARS-CoV-2 variants. Across the whole study: Among those in the COV1001 Ad26.COV2.S trial arm was the donor.

Noted treatment: around 19 received Ad26.COV2.S at low or high dose, single or two shots; roughly five received placebo; per-sample allocation not given. Day 63 after the first vaccine or placebo injection was the time point for sampling. At a Boston site, the person donating was an adult of 18-55 years. The material was peripheral blood, obtained in a trial of Ad26.COV2.S vaccine versus placebo. This TCR derives from a person between 18 and 60 years old who received the Ad26.COV2.S COVID-19 vaccine or a placebo.

CDR3 protein: CASRTGRLTDEQYF. The DNA of the CDR3 is TGTGCCAGCAGGACGGGACGGCTGACGGACGAGCAGTACTTC. The V call is TRBV6-5, the J call TRBJ2-7, with D perhaps assigned TRBD1 or TRBD2 (5 bases each). Germline-derived CDR1 and CDR2 are MNHEY and SVGAGI. V gave up 6 bases and J gave up 5 bases, with 17 bases separating them. The CDR3 consists of 14 residues.